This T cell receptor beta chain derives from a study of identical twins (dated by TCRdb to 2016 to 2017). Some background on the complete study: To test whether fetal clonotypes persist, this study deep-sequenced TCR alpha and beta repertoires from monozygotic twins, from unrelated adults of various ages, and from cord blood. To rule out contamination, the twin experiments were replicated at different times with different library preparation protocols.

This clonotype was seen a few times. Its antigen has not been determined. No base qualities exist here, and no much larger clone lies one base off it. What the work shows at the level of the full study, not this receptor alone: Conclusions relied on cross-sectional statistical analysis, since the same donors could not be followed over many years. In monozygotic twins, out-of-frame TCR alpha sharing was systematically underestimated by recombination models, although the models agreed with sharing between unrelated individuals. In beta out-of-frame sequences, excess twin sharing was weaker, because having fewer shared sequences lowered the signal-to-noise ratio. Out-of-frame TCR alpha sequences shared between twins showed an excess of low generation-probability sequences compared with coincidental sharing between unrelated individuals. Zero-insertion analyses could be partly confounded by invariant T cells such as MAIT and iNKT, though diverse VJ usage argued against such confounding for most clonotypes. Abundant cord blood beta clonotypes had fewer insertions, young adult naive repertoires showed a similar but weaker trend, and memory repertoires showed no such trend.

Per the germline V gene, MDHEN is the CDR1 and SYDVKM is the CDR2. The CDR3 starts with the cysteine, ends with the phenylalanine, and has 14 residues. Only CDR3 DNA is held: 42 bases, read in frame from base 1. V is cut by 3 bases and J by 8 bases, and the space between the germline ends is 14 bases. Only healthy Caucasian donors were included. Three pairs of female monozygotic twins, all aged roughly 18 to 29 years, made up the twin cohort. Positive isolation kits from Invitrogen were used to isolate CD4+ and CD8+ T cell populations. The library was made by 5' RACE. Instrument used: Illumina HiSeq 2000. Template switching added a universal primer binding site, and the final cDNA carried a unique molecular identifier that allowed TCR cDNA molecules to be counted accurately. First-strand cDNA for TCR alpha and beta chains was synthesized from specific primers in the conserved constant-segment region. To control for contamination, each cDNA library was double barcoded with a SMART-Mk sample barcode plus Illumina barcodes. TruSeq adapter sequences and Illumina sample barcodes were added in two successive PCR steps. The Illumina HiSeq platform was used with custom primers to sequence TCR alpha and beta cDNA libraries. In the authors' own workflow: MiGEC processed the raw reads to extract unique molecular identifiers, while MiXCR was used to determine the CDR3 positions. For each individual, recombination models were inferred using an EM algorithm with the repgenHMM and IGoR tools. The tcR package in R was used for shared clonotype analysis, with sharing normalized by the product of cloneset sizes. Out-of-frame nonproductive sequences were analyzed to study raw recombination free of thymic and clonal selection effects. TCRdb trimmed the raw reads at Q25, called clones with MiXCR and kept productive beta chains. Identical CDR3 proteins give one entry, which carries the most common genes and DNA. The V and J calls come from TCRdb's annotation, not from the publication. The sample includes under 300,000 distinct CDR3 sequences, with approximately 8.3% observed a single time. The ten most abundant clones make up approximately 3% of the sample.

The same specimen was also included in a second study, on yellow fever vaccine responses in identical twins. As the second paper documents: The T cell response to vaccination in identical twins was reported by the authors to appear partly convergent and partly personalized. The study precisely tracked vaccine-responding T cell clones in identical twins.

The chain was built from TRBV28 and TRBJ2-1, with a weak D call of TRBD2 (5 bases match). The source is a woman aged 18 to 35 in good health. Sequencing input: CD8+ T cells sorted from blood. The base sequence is TGTGCCAGCAGTTTCCCGGGAAAGAGAGATGAGCAGTTCTTC. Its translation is CASSFPGKRDEQFF.